The rows below give T cell receptor beta chains drawn from one sample of a study of blood T cell repertoires in COVID-19. The assay was immunoSEQ multiplex PCR, and TCRdb's table has in-frame clones only and misses some. The sample lists 150,000 to 200,000 clones, approximately 87% occurring once. The sample consisted of peripheral blood. Receptors were obtained from a man between 18 and 35 years old with active or convalescent COVID-19. CDR3s include the opening cysteine and the closing phenylalanine or tryptophan. Fields, in order: clone size, V gene, D gene, J gene, CDR3 length, CDR3 protein, CDR3 DNA. D genes are given only for firm matches. Some rows have no size entry. The others give once, few or many, or a class for an expanded clone.

clone size: NA; V gene: TRBV5-1; D gene: NA; J gene: TRBJ1-4; CDR3 length: 17; CDR3 protein: CASSLGFPPEPNEKLFF; CDR3 DNA: TGCGCCAGCAGCTTGGGGTTCCCCCCGGAGCCTAATGAAAAACTGTTTTTT
clone size: NA; V gene: TRBV19; D gene: TRBD2; J gene: TRBJ2-3; CDR3 length: 17; CDR3 protein: CASSPSGSIPSTDTQYF; CDR3 DNA: TGTGCCAGTAGCCCTAGCGGCTCGATCCCTAGCACAGATACGCAGTATTTT
clone size: few; V gene: TRBV6-4; D gene: NA; J gene: TRBJ1-4; CDR3 length: 17; CDR3 protein: CASFHGKHRGGFEKLFF; CDR3 DNA: TGTGCCAGCTTCCACGGCAAACATCGGGGTGGCTTTGAAAAACTGTTTTTT
clone size: few; V gene: TRBV4-1; D gene: TRBD2; J gene: TRBJ2-3; CDR3 length: 16; CDR3 protein: CASTPSGTPNTDTQYF; CDR3 DNA: TGCGCCAGCACCCCTAGCGGGACCCCTAACACAGATACGCAGTATTTT
clone size: NA; V gene: TRBV7-8; D gene: NA; J gene: TRBJ1-2; CDR3 length: 17; CDR3 protein: CASSADFRDSGLVGYTF; CDR3 DNA: TGTGCCAGCAGCGCAGACTTCCGGGACTCCGGGCTAGTGGGCTACACCTTC
clone size: NA; V gene: TRBV9; D gene: TRBD2; J gene: TRBJ2-1; CDR3 length: 16; CDR3 protein: CASTPAGLAEGGEQFF; CDR3 DNA: TGTGCCAGCACCCCTGCGGGACTAGCGGAGGGGGGTGAGCAGTTCTTC
clone size: NA; V gene: TRBV5-4; D gene: TRBD1; J gene: TRBJ1-6; CDR3 length: 14; CDR3 protein: CASSKGQGNSPLHF; CDR3 DNA: TGTGCCAGCAGCAAGGGACAGGGGAATTCACCCCTCCACTTT
clone size: NA; V gene: TRBV7-9; D gene: NA; J gene: TRBJ1-4; CDR3 length: 15; CDR3 protein: CASSIRGSGDEKLFF; CDR3 DNA: TGTGCCAGCAGCATCAGGGGTAGTGGGGATGAAAAACTGTTTTTT
clone size: NA; V gene: TRBV18; D gene: NA; J gene: TRBJ1-2; CDR3 length: 14; CDR3 protein: CASSPSAERGGYTF; CDR3 DNA: TGTGCCAGCTCACCATCCGCGGAGAGAGGAGGCTACACCTTC
clone size: NA; V gene: TRBV7-9; D gene: NA; J gene: TRBJ2-1; CDR3 length: 14; CDR3 protein: CASSLELGGIEQFF; CDR3 DNA: TGTGCCAGCAGCTTAGAACTGGGCGGGATTGAGCAGTTCTTC
clone size: NA; V gene: TRBV11-3; D gene: NA; J gene: TRBJ1-4; CDR3 length: 17; CDR3 protein: CASSRGGPDSTNEKLFF; CDR3 DNA: TGTGCCAGCAGCCGCGGGGGGCCTGACTCAACTAATGAAAAACTGTTTTTT
clone size: NA; V gene: TRBV9; D gene: NA; J gene: TRBJ1-3; CDR3 length: 14; CDR3 protein: CASSVGSSGNTIYF; CDR3 DNA: TGTGCCAGCAGCGTAGGGAGCTCTGGAAACACCATATATTTT
clone size: NA; V gene: TRBV6-6; D gene: NA; J gene: TRBJ1-6; CDR3 length: 15; CDR3 protein: CASSYGTVDNSPLHF; CDR3 DNA: TGTGCCAGCAGTTACGGAACAGTAGATAATTCACCCCTCCACTTT
clone size: few; V gene: TRBV28; D gene: TRBD1; J gene: TRBJ1-6; CDR3 length: 17; CDR3 protein: CAGRGLDQGANNSPLHF; CDR3 DNA: TGTGCCGGCAGGGGACTGGATCAGGGGGCGAATAATTCACCCCTCCACTTT
clone size: NA; V gene: TRBV28; D gene: NA; J gene: TRBJ2-6; CDR3 length: 17; CDR3 protein: CASSSDSPISGANVLTF; CDR3 DNA: TGTGCCAGCAGCTCGGACAGCCCCATCTCTGGGGCCAACGTCCTGACTTTC
clone size: NA; V gene: TRBV19; D gene: NA; J gene: TRBJ2-6; CDR3 length: 15; CDR3 protein: CASSNQNSGANVLTF; CDR3 DNA: TGTGCCAGTAGCAATCAGAACTCTGGGGCCAACGTCCTGACTTTC
clone size: few; V gene: TRBV6-6; D gene: TRBD2; J gene: TRBJ2-7; CDR3 length: 18; CDR3 protein: CASSPLPGLAGTSYEQYF; CDR3 DNA: TGTGCCAGCAGTCCACTCCCGGGACTAGCGGGGACCTCCTACGAGCAGTACTTC
clone size: NA; V gene: TRBV28; D gene: TRBD1; J gene: TRBJ2-7; CDR3 length: 15; CDR3 protein: CASIPRRDRKYEQYF; CDR3 DNA: TGTGCCAGCATCCCACGTCGGGACAGAAAGTACGAGCAGTACTTC
clone size: NA; V gene: TRBV7-2; D gene: NA; J gene: TRBJ1-4; CDR3 length: 15; CDR3 protein: CASSFSEGLYEKLFF; CDR3 DNA: TGTGCCAGCAGCTTTTCGGAGGGTTTATATGAAAAACTGTTTTTT
clone size: NA; V gene: TRBV6-6; D gene: NA; J gene: TRBJ1-1; CDR3 length: 14; CDR3 protein: CASREGQGNTEAFF; CDR3 DNA: TGTGCCAGCAGGGAGGGGCAGGGGAACACTGAAGCTTTCTTT
clone size: NA; V gene: TRBV12-3/TRBV12-4; D gene: NA; J gene: TRBJ1-4; CDR3 length: 13; CDR3 protein: CASSPEGDEKLFF; CDR3 DNA: TGTGCCAGCAGTCCCGAGGGGGATGAAAAACTGTTTTTT
clone size: NA; V gene: TRBV28; D gene: NA; J gene: TRBJ2-6; CDR3 length: 15; CDR3 protein: CASSLSVSGANVLTF; CDR3 DNA: TGTGCCAGCAGTTTATCGGTGTCTGGGGCCAACGTCCTGACTTTC
clone size: NA; V gene: TRBV6-1; D gene: TRBD2; J gene: TRBJ2-2; CDR3 length: 18; CDR3 protein: CASSGDQGLWGNTGELFF; CDR3 DNA: TGTGCCAGCAGTGGGGACCAGGGACTATGGGGAAACACCGGGGAGCTGTTTTTT
clone size: few; V gene: TRBV19; D gene: NA; J gene: TRBJ1-5; CDR3 length: 15; CDR3 protein: CASREELYSNQPQHF; CDR3 DNA: TGTGCCAGTAGGGAGGAACTTTATAGCAATCAGCCCCAGCATTTT
clone size: NA; V gene: TRBV27; D gene: NA; J gene: TRBJ1-1; CDR3 length: 14; CDR3 protein: CASSLSHRDTEAFF; CDR3 DNA: TGTGCCAGCAGTTTATCGCACCGGGACACTGAAGCTTTCTTT
clone size: NA; V gene: TRBV27; D gene: TRBD1; J gene: TRBJ2-7; CDR3 length: 15; CDR3 protein: CASSLSAGGLYEQYF; CDR3 DNA: TGTGCCAGCAGTTTGTCGGCAGGGGGCTTGTACGAGCAGTACTTC
clone size: NA; V gene: TRBV5-4; D gene: TRBD2; J gene: TRBJ2-2; CDR3 length: 15; CDR3 protein: CASSTGTRNTGELFF; CDR3 DNA: TGTGCCAGCAGCACCGGGACTAGGAACACCGGGGAGCTGTTTTTT
clone size: NA; V gene: TRBV12-3/TRBV12-4; D gene: NA; J gene: TRBJ1-1; CDR3 length: 13; CDR3 protein: CASPKEVGAEAFF; CDR3 DNA: TGTGCCAGCCCAAAAGAAGTAGGGGCTGAAGCTTTCTTT
clone size: NA; V gene: TRBV5-1; D gene: TRBD1; J gene: TRBJ1-1; CDR3 length: 17; CDR3 protein: CASSSPPGQGRNTEAFF; CDR3 DNA: TGCGCCAGCAGCTCCCCTCCCGGACAGGGAAGAAACACTGAAGCTTTCTTT
clone size: NA; V gene: TRBV28; D gene: NA; J gene: TRBJ1-3; CDR3 length: 14; CDR3 protein: CASSWDISGNTIYF; CDR3 DNA: TGTGCCAGCAGCTGGGACATTTCCGGAAACACCATATATTTT
clone size: NA; V gene: TRBV7-9; D gene: NA; J gene: TRBJ1-1; CDR3 length: 13; CDR3 protein: CASSKVEGTEAFF; CDR3 DNA: TGTGCCAGCAGCAAGGTCGAGGGCACTGAAGCTTTCTTT
clone size: NA; V gene: TRBV15; D gene: NA; J gene: TRBJ1-4; CDR3 length: 17; CDR3 protein: CATSRVGAGLTNEKLFF; CDR3 DNA: TGTGCCACCAGCAGAGTAGGGGCCGGGCTCACTAATGAAAAACTGTTTTTT
clone size: NA; V gene: TRBV9; D gene: NA; J gene: TRBJ2-1; CDR3 length: 14; CDR3 protein: CASSVSEDYNEQFF; CDR3 DNA: TGTGCCAGCAGCGTAAGTGAGGACTACAATGAGCAGTTCTTC
clone size: NA; V gene: TRBV28; D gene: TRBD1; J gene: TRBJ1-2; CDR3 length: 23; CDR3 protein: CASSSTRDRTTSNPNEPLYGYTF; CDR3 DNA: TGTGCCAGCAGTTCAACCCGGGACAGGACAACATCGAACCCGAACGAACCATTATACGGCTACACCTTC
clone size: NA; V gene: TRBV6-1; D gene: NA; J gene: TRBJ2-3; CDR3 length: 15; CDR3 protein: CASSEDRFSTDTQYF; CDR3 DNA: TGTGCCAGCAGTGAAGACAGGTTCAGCACAGATACGCAGTATTTT
clone size: NA; V gene: TRBV19; D gene: NA; J gene: TRBJ1-2; CDR3 length: 13; CDR3 protein: CASKTRGVYGYTF; CDR3 DNA: TGTGCCAGTAAAACCCGGGGTGTCTATGGCTACACCTTC
clone size: NA; V gene: TRBV7-2; D gene: TRBD2; J gene: TRBJ2-1; CDR3 length: 16; CDR3 protein: CASSSSGTSGGDEQFF; CDR3 DNA: TGTGCCAGCAGCTCCTCCGGGACTAGCGGGGGGGATGAGCAGTTCTTC
clone size: NA; V gene: TRBV6-2/TRBV6-3; D gene: NA; J gene: TRBJ2-1; CDR3 length: 13; CDR3 protein: CASSYDQGGEQFF; CDR3 DNA: TGTGCCAGCAGTTACGACCAGGGAGGTGAGCAGTTCTTC
clone size: NA; V gene: TRBV7-9; D gene: NA; J gene: TRBJ1-3; CDR3 length: 13; CDR3 protein: CASSTDYGNTIYF; CDR3 DNA: TGTGCCAGCAGCACAGACTACGGAAACACCATATATTTT
clone size: NA; V gene: TRBV6-5; D gene: NA; J gene: TRBJ1-2; CDR3 length: 13; CDR3 protein: CASSYSDNYGYTF; CDR3 DNA: TGTGCCAGCAGCTACAGCGATAACTATGGCTACACCTTC
clone size: NA; V gene: TRBV7-2; D gene: NA; J gene: TRBJ2-1; CDR3 length: 14; CDR3 protein: CASSLRPQDNEQFF; CDR3 DNA: TGTGCCAGCAGCTTGAGACCCCAGGACAATGAGCAGTTCTTC
clone size: NA; V gene: TRBV5-1; D gene: NA; J gene: TRBJ2-2; CDR3 length: 13; CDR3 protein: CASSFLNTGELFF; CDR3 DNA: TGCGCCAGCAGCTTCCTAAACACCGGGGAGCTGTTTTTT
clone size: NA; V gene: TRBV11-3; D gene: NA; J gene: TRBJ2-7; CDR3 length: 14; CDR3 protein: CASSRGGVIYEQYF; CDR3 DNA: TGTGCCAGCAGCCGGGGAGGAGTTATTTACGAGCAGTACTTC
clone size: NA; V gene: TRBV11-3; D gene: TRBD2; J gene: TRBJ2-3; CDR3 length: 18; CDR3 protein: CASSLDPAGASSTDTQYF; CDR3 DNA: TGTGCCAGCAGCTTAGATCCGGCGGGAGCGTCAAGCACAGATACGCAGTATTTT
clone size: NA; V gene: TRBV25-1; D gene: NA; J gene: TRBJ2-1; CDR3 length: 13; CDR3 protein: CASSEQASGEQFF; CDR3 DNA: TGTGCCAGCAGTGAACAGGCCTCAGGAGAGCAGTTCTTC
clone size: NA; V gene: TRBV7-9; D gene: TRBD2; J gene: TRBJ2-7; CDR3 length: 14; CDR3 protein: CASSLAPREGLQYF; CDR3 DNA: TGTGCCAGCAGCTTAGCGCCGCGGGAGGGTTTGCAGTACTTC
clone size: NA; V gene: TRBV5-1; D gene: NA; J gene: TRBJ2-5; CDR3 length: 13; CDR3 protein: CASSLTPQETQYF; CDR3 DNA: TGCGCCAGCAGTTTGACACCTCAAGAGACCCAGTACTTC
clone size: NA; V gene: TRBV18; D gene: TRBD1; J gene: TRBJ1-2; CDR3 length: 13; CDR3 protein: CASSAGTVYGYTF; CDR3 DNA: TGTGCCAGCTCAGCAGGGACAGTTTATGGCTACACCTTC
clone size: NA; V gene: TRBV6-2/TRBV6-3; D gene: TRBD2; J gene: TRBJ2-7; CDR3 length: 17; CDR3 protein: CASSYNFKRESSYEQYF; CDR3 DNA: TGTGCCAGCAGTTACAATTTCAAGCGGGAGTCCTCCTACGAGCAGTACTTC
clone size: NA; V gene: TRBV19; D gene: TRBD2; J gene: TRBJ2-5; CDR3 length: 15; CDR3 protein: CASSMGGTHQETQYF; CDR3 DNA: TGTGCCAGTAGTATGGGGGGGACGCACCAAGAGACCCAGTACTTC
clone size: NA; V gene: TRBV5-1; D gene: TRBD1; J gene: TRBJ2-1; CDR3 length: 15; CDR3 protein: CASSQTGPGSNEQFF; CDR3 DNA: TGCGCCAGCAGCCAGACAGGGCCCGGCTCTAATGAGCAGTTCTTC
clone size: NA; V gene: TRBV3-1/TRBV3-2; D gene: TRBD1; J gene: TRBJ2-7; CDR3 length: 16; CDR3 protein: CASSQDWGQGGYEQYF; CDR3 DNA: TGTGCCAGCAGCCAAGATTGGGGACAGGGGGGCTACGAGCAGTACTTC
clone size: NA; V gene: TRBV6-5; D gene: NA; J gene: TRBJ1-2; CDR3 length: 15; CDR3 protein: CASSYSWEGNYGYTF; CDR3 DNA: TGTGCCAGCAGTTACTCTTGGGAGGGGAACTATGGCTACACCTTC
clone size: NA; V gene: TRBV5-4; D gene: NA; J gene: TRBJ2-7; CDR3 length: 14; CDR3 protein: CASSKDTSSYEQYF; CDR3 DNA: TGTGCCAGCAGCAAGGACACCAGCTCCTACGAGCAGTACTTC
clone size: NA; V gene: TRBV5-1; D gene: TRBD1; J gene: TRBJ1-4; CDR3 length: 16; CDR3 protein: CASGSGQGITNEKLFF; CDR3 DNA: TGCGCCAGCGGCTCCGGACAGGGAATAACTAATGAAAAACTGTTTTTT